Presented here are 17 T cell receptor beta chains from one specimen sequenced in a study of T cells in Graves' hyperthyroidism and ophthalmopathy. RNA transcripts gave rise to amplified TCR beta CDR3 regions. A first-round RT-PCR of the TCR CDR3 used the HTBI primer set. TCRdb fed the multiplex PCR reads into MiXCR, producing one record per CDR3 protein. There are hundreds of thousands of distinct CDR3 sequences in the sample; around 22% occur only once, and approximately 10% lies in the top ten. The sequenced sample was blood. The receptor source for this set is a woman in her 30s with Graves' ophthalmopathy.

The V gene is TRBV7-2, the J gene TRBJ2-5, with 7 nucleotides matching TRBD1. The CDR3 is 14 residues long. Per the germline V gene, CDR1 is SGHTA and CDR2 is FQGNSA. With 4 bases clipped from V and 5 bases from J, the junction kept 7 bases outside the gene matches. The CDR3 bases are TGTGCCAGCAGCTCCCAGGGGGTTGGGGAGACCCAGTACTTC. Its translation is CASSSQGVGETQYF. Based on the CDR3 plus reference TRBV7-2 and TRBJ2-5, the full variable domain is GAGVSQSPSNKVTEKGKDVELRCDPISGHTALYWYRQSLGQGLEFLIYFQGNSAPDKSGLPSDRFSAERTGGSVSTLTIQRTQQEDSAVYLCASSSQGVGETQYFGPGTRLLVL.

This clonotype appeared a few times. This chain uses TRBV7-2 with TRBJ2-7; D is undetermined. This CDR3 has 13 residues. Germline V gene data show CDR1 as SGHTA and CDR2 as FQGNSA. Trimming took 5 bases from V and 0 from J, leaving 8 bases between them. In DNA form, the CDR3 reads TGTGCCAGCAGCCGAGCGCCCTCCTACGAGCAGTACTTC. Encoded protein: CASSRAPSYEQYF.

The V call is TRBV15, the J call TRBJ2-5; perhaps TRBD1 as D (6 bases). Looked up from germline, CDR1 is LNHNV and CDR2 is YYDKDF (reference sequence). The ends were cut back, 4 bases at V and 5 bases at J, with 11 bases in the middle. The CDR3 is made up of 13 amino acids. As DNA, the CDR3 is TGTGCCACCAGCACTCAGGGGCGGGAGACCCAGTACTTC. Amino acid sequence: CATSTQGRETQYF.

The chain carries TRBV19 and TRBJ1-2, with TRBD1 matching 7 bases. The CDR3 consists of 13 residues. Germline assignment: CDR1 LNHDA and CDR2 SQIVND (reference sequence). V dropped 5 bases and J dropped 6; count of bases not matched to a gene: 6. Here the CDR3 DNA reads TGTGCCAGTAGTGTTACAGGGGCTGATGGCTACACCTTC. Translated: CASSVTGADGYTF. Complete variable domain (other parts from reference TRBV19 and TRBJ1-2): DGGITQSPKYLFRKEGQNVTLSCEQNLNHDAMYWYRQDPGQGLRLIYYSQIVNDFQKGDIAEGYSVSREKKESFPLTVTSAQKNPTAFYLCASSVTGADGYTFGSGTRLTVV.

V is TRBV5-1 and J is TRBJ2-5, with D hard to call. CDR3 size: 14 residues. V dropped 0 bases and J dropped 2 bases, with 8 bases sitting between them. Looked up from germline, CDR1 is SGHRS and CDR2 is YFSETQ. The CDR3 DNA reads TGCGCCAGCAGCTTGGGCATACTACAAGAGACCCAGTACTTC. Protein product: CASSLGILQETQYF.

Regarding this clonotype: An end of the junction does not agree with germline; a read error may underlie this. This chain links TRBV12-5 with TRBJ2-5; D unresolved. The CDR3 totals 16 residues. CDR1 is LGHNT and CDR2 is FRNRAP in the germline V gene. Here the CDR3 reads CASDLGGPGGWETQYF. DNA for the CDR3: TGTGCTAGTGATTTGGGCGGCCCCGGCGGTTGGGAGACCCAGTACTTC.

This clonotype has at least ten counts. The genes are TRBV30 and TRBJ1-5, with D possibly being TRBD1 (5 bases). The CDR3 has 17 amino acids. Germline assignment: CDR1 GTSNPN and CDR2 SVGIG (reference sequence). Trimming removed 1 base at V and 8 bases at J, with 24 bases between. The CDR3 reads CAWSDALTWDGVKPQHF. The CDR3 bases are TGTGCCTGGAGTGACGCCTTGACGTGGGACGGTGTGAAGCCCCAGCATTTT.

In this sample, this clonotype turned up many times. This chain uses TRBV19 with TRBJ1-5; 9 bases fit TRBD1. CDR1 LNHDA and CDR2 SQIVND come from the germline V gene (reference sequence). V lost 4 bases to trimming and J lost 7 bases; unmatched junction nucleotides: 8. There are 15 residues in the CDR3. DNA of the CDR3: TGTGCCAGTAGTACCTACGACAGGGGGGCACAGCCCCAGCATTTT. Residues: CASSTYDRGAQPQHF.

Remarks on this clonotype: A much more abundant neighbour one base away suggests this may be a read error. V gene TRBV6-5 combines with J gene TRBJ2-7; no definite D call. The germline gives CDR1 MNHEY, CDR2 SVGAGI. This CDR3 has 14 amino acids. The CDR3 DNA sequence: TGTGCCATCAGTTACTCGATGCCCGACTACGAGCAGTACTTC. Its protein is CAISYSMPDYEQYF.

V gene TRBV27 combines with J gene TRBJ1-5; the D gene is possibly TRBD1 (5 bases). The CDR3 sequence is 18 residues long. CDR1 is MNHEY, CDR2 SMNVEV, per germline (reference sequence). The germline V and J ends were trimmed by 5 bases and 0 bases, with 20 bases remaining between them. The DNA of the CDR3 is TGTGCCAGCAGTCCACAGCGGGGGACGGGCTATAGCAATCAGCCCCAGCATTTT. Its protein product is CASSPQRGTGYSNQPQHF.

This clonotype was recorded many times. The chain employs TRBV6-4 and TRBJ2-2; weak D call: TRBD1 (5 bases). The CDR3 consists of 12 residues. Trimming removed 2 bases from V and 10 bases from J, with 8 bases in between. Germline loops: CDR1 MRHNA, CDR2 SNTAGT. CDR3 nucleotide sequence: TGTGCCAGCAGTGACAGGGGTGTGGAGCTGTTTTTT. Its protein product is CASSDRGVELFF.

This clonotype was observed at least ten times. The chain uses TRBV24-1 and TRBJ1-2; TRBD1 matches 8 bases. Germline lookup yields CDR1 KGHDR and CDR2 SFDVKD. The CDR3 contains 14 residues. V was pared by 2 bases and J by 8 bases, with 6 bases of the junction left unmatched. CDR3 coding DNA: TGTGCCACCAGTGATTCCGGGACAGGCGAAGGCTACACCTTC. It translates to CATSDSGTGEGYTF.

In this sample, this clonotype turned up many times. V and J are TRBV4-1 and TRBJ1-5; D is unclear. V was shortened by 2 bases and J by 6 bases, with 5 bases between the two germline ends. Germline V CDR1 and CDR2: MGHRA, YSYEKL. This CDR3 is 12 amino acids long. This chain's CDR3 is CASSQPGQPQHF. The CDR3, as DNA: TGCGCCAGCAGCCAACCGGGTCAGCCCCAGCATTTT.

This clonotype appeared a few times. The chain has TRBV30 and TRBJ1-5; D is possibly TRBD1 (5 bases). The CDR3 consists of 13 residues. The V end lost 5 bases, the J end lost 0 bases, and 8 bases lay between the germline ends. The germline V gene has CDR1 GTSNPN and CDR2 SVGIG (reference sequence). CDR3 in amino acids: CAWGRDSNQPQHF. Written as DNA, the CDR3 is TGTGCCTGGGGCAGGGATAGCAATCAGCCCCAGCATTTT.

The chain recombines TRBV5-1 with TRBJ2-7; possibly TRBD1 or TRBD2 for D (6 bases each). The CDR3 length is 12 residues. Trimming took off 7 bases at V and 5 bases at J, with 13 bases between the two ends. Germline V CDR1 and CDR2: SGHRS, YFSETQ. CDR3 DNA sequence: TGCGCCAGCCGGTCTAGGGGGGACGAGCAGTACTTC. This codes for CASRSRGDEQYF.

This clonotype was seen many times. An end of the junction does not agree with germline; a read error may underlie this. The chain couples TRBV27 to TRBJ2-7; a weak D match, TRBD2 (6 bases). Germline V CDR1 and CDR2: MNHEY, SMNVEV (reference sequence). The CDR3 extends over 14 amino acids. The CDR3 sequence: CASSLYLAVNERYF. The CDR3 DNA reads as TGTGCCAGCAGTCTCTACTTAGCGGTCAACGAGCGGTACTTC.

This clonotype appeared many times. This chain connects TRBV14 to TRBJ1-2; weak D call: TRBD1 (6 bases). Trimming cost V 0 bases and J 7 bases, with 15 bases left between them. Germline V gene sequence: CDR1 SGHDN, CDR2 FVKESK. CDR3 length equals 15 residues. In nucleotides, the CDR3 is TGTGCCAGCAGCCAAGATCCGGGACACCTTCGTGGCTACACCTTC. Translated: CASSQDPGHLRGYTF.